This entry is about one TCR beta chain. Other DNA sequences in the same sample also yield this CDR3. These data originate in a study of CD8+ T cells in alopecia areata. This CDR3 has 12 residues. CDR1 and CDR2 (germline): SEHNR, FQNEAQ (reference sequence). Trimming pared 3 bases from V and 1 base from J, leaving 3 bases between. Treatment here: oral pan-JAK inhibitor, 5-10 mg twice daily. Following extraction, RNA underwent reverse transcription to cDNA, which served as the sequencing template. Sequencing used immunoSEQ multiplex PCR; TCRdb keeps in-frame clones, though not all of them. The sample contains approximately 150,000 clones, 50% to 75% of which appear only once.

V gene TRBV7-9 combines with J gene TRBJ2-5, with no clear D. The sequences come from CD4+ T cells sorted from blood, collected around week 55, from a patient treated with tofacitinib. The clonotype was recovered from a human donor with alopecia areata. This CDR3 reads CASSFSQETQYF. In DNA, the CDR3 is TGTGCCAGCAGCTTCAGCCAAGAGACCCAGTACTTC.